This passage covers 9 T cell receptor beta chains from one sample sequenced in a study of response to subunit inactivated influenza vaccine. TCRdb passed the RT-PCR reads through MiXCR, listing each CDR3 protein once. Of around 300,000 distinct CDR3 sequences in the sample, around 20% are singletons; the top ten hold under 13%. Sequencing was performed on PBMCs from blood, taken about 20 months after vaccination. Receptor source: a man in his fifties or sixties who received an inactivated influenza vaccine.

This clonotype has just a few counts. The chain uses TRBV20-1 and TRBJ2-5; maybe TRBD2 (6 bases). V lost 0 bases and J lost 2, with 13 bases in between. The CDR3 is 15 residues long. Germline CDR1 and CDR2: DFQATT and SNEGSKA (reference sequence). CDR3: CSARDGGTQQETQYF. The CDR3 nucleotides are TGCAGTGCTAGAGATGGGGGGACGCAACAAGAGACCCAGTACTTC.

This clonotype occurred a few times. This sequence joins TRBV19 and TRBJ1-5; 7 bases line up with TRBD1. V lost 7 bases, J lost 4 bases, and 4 bases stayed unmatched. CDR1 is LNHDA, CDR2 SQIVND, per germline (reference sequence). This CDR3 is 13 amino acids long. The CDR3 nucleotides are TGTGCCAGTATGGACAGGCCGAATCAGCCCCAGCATTTT. It is translated as CASMDRPNQPQHF.

This chain connects TRBV5-6 to TRBJ2-2; D gene unclear. CDR1 SGHDT and CDR2 YYEEEE come from the germline V gene. This CDR3 is 13 amino acids long. Trimming removed 6 bases at V and 4 bases at J, with 10 bases between. Here the CDR3 reads CASTPMTTGELFF. The CDR3, as DNA: TGTGCCAGCACTCCCATGACCACCGGGGAGCTGTTTTTT.

The chain joins TRBV20-1 to TRBJ1-5; no clear D. V was shortened by 3 bases and J by 3 bases, with 18 bases between the two germline ends. CDR1 and CDR2 from the germline V gene are DFQATT and SNEGSKA (reference sequence). The CDR3 has 16 amino acids. CDR3: CSARRRGLTDNQPQHF. CDR3 bases: TGCAGTGCTAGGAGGCGAGGGCTCACGGACAATCAGCCCCAGCATTTT.

The CDR3 region has the DNA TGTGCCAGTAGTATCTCCGGGGCCGGTGGCGTTCAGTACTTC. It codes for CASSISGAGGVQYF. The rearrangement joins TRBV19 to TRBJ2-4, with D tentatively TRBD1 or TRBD2 (5 bases each). CDR1 and CDR2 (germline): LNHDA, SQIVND (reference sequence). The V end lost 3 bases, the J end lost 11 bases, and 17 bases lay between the germline ends. The CDR3 runs 14 residues.

This clonotype was observed a single time. V gene TRBV15 combines with J gene TRBJ1-2, with TRBD1 identical over 7 bases. CDR1 is LNHNV and CDR2 is YYDKDF in the germline V gene (reference sequence). V was pared by 5 bases and J by 7 bases, with 4 bases of the junction left unmatched. The CDR3 runs 12 residues. The CDR3 is CATSQDRVGYTF. The CDR3, as DNA: TGTGCCACCAGCCAAGACAGGGTTGGCTACACCTTC. Full variable domain (rest looked up from reference TRBV15 and TRBJ1-2): DAMVIQNPRYQVTQFGKPVTLSCSQTLNHNVMYWYQQKSSQAPKLLFHYYDKDFNNEADTPDNFQSRRPNTSFCFLDIRSPGLGDTAMYLCATSQDRVGYTFGSGTRLTVV.

Concerning this clonotype itself: A single base separates this from a much larger clone, so it may be a read error. CDR3 DNA sequence: TGTGCCAGCAGCTTCGCAGGGGTGGTTAGTGAAGAACTGTTTTTT. It translates to CASSFAGVVSEELFF. The chain employs TRBV11-2 and TRBJ1-4; tentative D call: TRBD1 (6 bases). The CDR3 extends over 15 amino acids. Germline loops: CDR1 SGHAT, CDR2 FQNNGV.

The chain has TRBV3-1 and TRBJ2-7; TRBD1 might be the D (6 bases). CDR3 length equals 12 residues. The germline V gene encodes CDR1 LGHDT and CDR2 YNNKEL (reference sequence). V was clipped by 4 bases and J by 5 bases, with 9 bases between them. CDR3 residues: CASSRWDNEQYF. CDR3 nucleotide sequence: TGTGCCAGCAGCCGCTGGGACAACGAGCAGTACTTC.

A few counts support this clonotype. This chain connects TRBV7-9 to TRBJ2-3; D is uncertain. V gave up 5 bases and J gave up 0 bases, with 12 bases separating them. The CDR3 covers 15 residues. Germline loops: CDR1 SEHNR, CDR2 FQNEAQ (reference sequence). Here the CDR3 reads CASSQNRKSTDTQYF. For the CDR3, the DNA is TGTGCCAGCAGCCAGAATCGAAAAAGCACAGATACGCAGTATTTT.